Below, one TCR beta chain is given with its context. Antigen specificity is unknown. This entry comes from a study of early T cells in non-severe SARS-CoV-2 infection. Whole-study context: The authors sequenced bulk RNA from unsorted whole blood, leaving chains unpaired. Findings and limits, study-wide: Private and CD4 specificities were missed by VDJdb matching, which favored anti-spike CD8 responses.

Researchers tagged individual cDNA molecules with unique molecular identifiers. One entry per CDR3 protein, called by TCRdb with MiXCR from the 5' RACE reads. Of tens of thousands of distinct CDR3 sequences in the sample, approximately 12% were seen once. Material: whole blood, obtained at baseline. This TCR derives from an adult who was a healthcare worker with PCR-confirmed SARS-CoV-2 infection or an uninfected control (not recorded which).

The DNA for the CDR3 is TGCGCCAGCAGGGAGGAGGGTTCCCTAGCGAAGACCTACGAGCAGTACTTC. The encoded protein is CASREEGSLAKTYEQYF. V is TRBV5-1 and J is TRBJ2-7; weak D call: TRBD2 (6 bases). This CDR3 comprises 17 residues. V dropped 5 bases and J dropped 2 bases, with 23 bases sitting between them. Germline V lookup: CDR1 SGHRS, CDR2 YFSETQ.